This T cell receptor beta chain was sequenced during a study of blood T cells in healthy people across ages. General study results and limits: It was held that the diversity estimates obtained from one million T cells were underestimates. Because sorting was not performed, PBMCs prevented conclusive naive versus antigen-experienced comparison. The CMV status of each donor remained undetermined, and this could have confounded shifts in expanded clonotypes.

Per germline, CDR1 SGHRS and CDR2 YFSETQ. The junction had 5 bases not matched to a gene; V was cut back by 4 bases and J by 0 bases. This CDR3 spans 16 amino acids. Samples had at least 6 million PBMCs isolated from them. The second PCR ran roughly 6 to 11 cycles with a sample-barcoded 5' primer and J-beta primers. TCRdb itself ran the 5' RACE reads through MiXCR, one entry per CDR3 protein. The repertoire holds 650,000 to 950,000 distinct CDR3 sequences, 40% to 50% seen once, with about a fifth in the top ten. As concerns this clonotype: What it binds is unknown.

The chain employs TRBV5-1 and TRBJ1-1; 11 nucleotides agree with TRBD1. Sequenced sample: blood. The receptor's source is a man between 60 and 75 years old in good health. The CDR3 DNA reads TGCGCCAGCAGCGCCTGGACAGGGGGCTTGAACACTGAAGCTTTCTTT. Protein: CASSAWTGGLNTEAFF.